A single sample is the source of the 4 T cell receptor beta chains below, sequenced in a study of CD8 T cells in Susac syndrome. Reverse transcription of roughly 0.5 to 1 ug RNA was carried out with random hexamers. Each CDR3 protein gets one entry after TCRdb re-called the immunoSEQ multiplex PCR reads with MiXCR. This sample has more than 150,000 distinct CDR3 sequences, with 95% found just once. The sequencing input was CD8+ T cells from PBMCs. All receptors come from a human donor with Susac syndrome.

The chain uses TRBV6-1 and TRBJ2-3, with TRBD2 identical over 15 bases. The CDR3 sequence is 17 residues long. The V gene end was trimmed by 4 bases and the J gene end by 6 bases; junction bases not matched to a gene: 8. Per germline, CDR1 MNHNS and CDR2 SASEGT. The CDR3: CASSAGLAGGPGDTQYF. DNA of the CDR3: TGTGCCAGCAGTGCCGGACTAGCGGGAGGGCCGGGGGATACGCAGTATTTT.

This clonotype has only one observation. The chain combines TRBV7-6 with TRBJ2-3, with TRBD2 matching over 12 bases. Trimming removed 4 bases from V and 2 bases from J; junction bases left unmatched: 7. The germline V gene has CDR1 SGHVS and CDR2 FNYEAQ. CDR3 length: 17 amino acids. The CDR3 sequence: CASSSSGLAGFTDTQYF. The CDR3 region has the DNA TGTGCCAGCAGCTCGTCAGGACTAGCGGGATTCACAGATACGCAGTATTTT.

In its sample, this clonotype was seen once. The V and J genes are TRBV20-1 and TRBJ1-1; maybe TRBD1 (6 bases). Germline V lookup: CDR1 DFQATT, CDR2 SNEGSKA (reference sequence). V shed 2 bases and J shed 1 base, with 11 bases lying between them. This CDR3 contains 14 residues. The CDR3 loop is CSARLTGKNTEAFF. CDR3 nucleotides: TGCAGTGCTAGACTCACAGGGAAGAACACTGAAGCTTTCTTT.

This chain links TRBV27 with TRBJ2-1; 9 nucleotides agree with TRBD1. Per the germline V gene, CDR1 is MNHEY and CDR2 is SMNVEV (reference sequence). The V segment lost 3 bases and the J segment 9 bases; nucleotides outside the gene matches: 3. CDR3 length equals 13 residues. DNA of the CDR3: TGTGCCAGCAGTTTTGGACAGGGGACTGAGCAGTTCTTC. It is translated as CASSFGQGTEQFF.